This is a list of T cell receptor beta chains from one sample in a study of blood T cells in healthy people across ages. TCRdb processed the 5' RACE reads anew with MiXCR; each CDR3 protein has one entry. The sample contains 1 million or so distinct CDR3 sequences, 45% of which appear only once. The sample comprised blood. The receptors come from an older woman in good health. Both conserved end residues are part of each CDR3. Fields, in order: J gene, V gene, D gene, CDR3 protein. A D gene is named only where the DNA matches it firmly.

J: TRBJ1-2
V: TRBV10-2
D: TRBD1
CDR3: CASSEPGTVGGYTF

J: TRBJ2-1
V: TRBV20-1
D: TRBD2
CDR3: CSARPTSGEWGEQFF

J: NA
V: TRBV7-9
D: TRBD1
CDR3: CASNGQGALETQYF

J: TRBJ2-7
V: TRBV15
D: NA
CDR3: CATSEGQRPSDEQYF

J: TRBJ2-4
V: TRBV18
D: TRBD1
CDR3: CATGTDRNIQYF

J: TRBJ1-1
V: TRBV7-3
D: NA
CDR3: CASSLSGGRNTEAFF

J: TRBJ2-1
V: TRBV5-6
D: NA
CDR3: CASSLMMAGEFNEQFF

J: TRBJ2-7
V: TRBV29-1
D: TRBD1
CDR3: CSTEDRSTYEQYF

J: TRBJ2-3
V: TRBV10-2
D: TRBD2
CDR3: CASSKREATDTQYF

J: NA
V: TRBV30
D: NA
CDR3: CAWSGVHRETQYF

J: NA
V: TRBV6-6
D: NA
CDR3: CASSLLPAGAYEQYF

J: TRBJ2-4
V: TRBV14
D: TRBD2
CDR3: CASSRGLAAGGEQYF

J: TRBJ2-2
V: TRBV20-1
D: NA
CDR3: CSATPGNTGELFF

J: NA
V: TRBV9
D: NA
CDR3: CASSATSRQETQFF

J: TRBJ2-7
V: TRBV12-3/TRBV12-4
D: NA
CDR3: CASSFREGFSYEQYF

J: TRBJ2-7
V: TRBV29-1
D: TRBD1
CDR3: CSVRRAGGPYEQYF

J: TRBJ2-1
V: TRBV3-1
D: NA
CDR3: CASSPGGPLDNEQFF

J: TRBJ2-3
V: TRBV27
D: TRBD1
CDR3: CASSLGQGASWGTDTQYF

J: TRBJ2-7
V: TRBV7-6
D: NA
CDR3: CASSSLTLGGEQYF